What follows describes a single T cell receptor beta chain. These data belong to a study of blood T cell dynamics during melanoma immunotherapy. As for the study in general: Patients with metastatic melanoma got pembrolizumab or nivolumab-ipilimumab as first-line care.

As for time point: week 3, after first cycle of checkpoint inhibitor. Disease control meant complete response, partial response or stable disease at 12 weeks. Patients with prior systemic cancer treatment, concomitant immunosuppressants, or other active malignancies were excluded. The CDR3 length is 16 residues. DNA loading was fixed at about 360 ng for all bulk PBMC samples. The method was immunoSEQ multiplex PCR; TCRdb's version includes in-frame clones alone and lacks a portion of them. The sample contains 25,000 to 35,000 clones, approximately 80% of which appear only once. V gene TRBV21-1 combines with J gene TRBJ2-7; the table names TRBD2, a call not compared with the DNA. TRBV21-1 is flagged as a pseudogene. The source material was blood, sampled from a patient treated with checkpoint blockade. This sequence originates from a human donor with melanoma. The CDR3 sequence: CASSKVRFPRSYEQYF. CDR3 DNA: TGTGCCAGCAGCAAAGTCCGGTTTCCTCGTAGCTACGAGCAGTACTTC.